A selection of T cell receptor beta chains follows, all from one sample in a study of Graves' ophthalmopathy and Graves' hyperthyroidism. One entry per CDR3 protein results from TCRdb running MiXCR on the multiplex PCR reads. The table includes hundreds of thousands of distinct CDR3 sequences, 20% to 25% detected once. Sequencing was done on a sample of peripheral blood. These receptors were taken from a woman in her forties or fifties with Graves' ophthalmopathy. CDR3s include the opening cysteine and the closing phenylalanine or tryptophan. Each record gives: clone size, D gene, CDR3 length, V gene, J gene, CDR3 protein, CDR3 DNA. The D gene is left open where the match is weak. Size values are once, few and many counts, or a class for expanded clones, and some rows have none.

>many|TRBD1|15|TRBV11-2|TRBJ2-7
CASSLEKGQAYEQYF
TGTGCCAGCAGCTTAGAGAAGGGACAGGCATACGAGCAGTACTTC
>.|.|13|TRBV28|TRBJ2-5
CASTLAWGETQYF
TGTGCCAGCACTCTTGCGTGGGGAGAGACCCAGTACTTC
>many|.|14|TRBV12-3/TRBV12-4|TRBJ1-1
CASSLDSVNTEAFF
TGTGCCAGCAGTTTGGACAGCGTGAACACTGAAGCTTTCTTT
>many|.|12|TRBV9|TRBJ1-1
CASRPQNTEAFF
TGTGCCAGCAGGCCACAGAACACTGAAGCTTTCTTT
>many|TRBD1|16|TRBV10-3|TRBJ2-7
CAISEPDRGPTYEQYF
TGTGCCATCAGTGAACCGGACAGGGGGCCAACCTACGAGCAGTACTTC
>few|.|15|TRBV7-8|TRBJ1-1
CASSLVGRGSAEAFF
TGTGCCAGCAGCTTAGTCGGACGGGGGTCAGCTGAAGCTTTCTTT
>.|.|13|TRBV25-1|TRBJ2-5
CASSSGASGTQYF
TGTGCCAGCAGCTCCGGGGCTTCAGGGACCCAGTACTTC
>.|.|17|TRBV28|TRBJ1-5
CASIGSGNAYSNQPQHF
TGTGCCAGCATCGGGTCAGGGAACGCTTATAGCAATCAGCCCCAGCATTTT
>.|TRBD1|15|TRBV2|TRBJ1-2
CASSLGQGLNYGYTF
TGTGCCAGCAGCCTGGGACAGGGCCTTAACTATGGCTACACCTTC
>many|.|15|TRBV11-2|TRBJ1-5
CASSLDTGFYQPQHF
TGTGCCAGCAGCCTAGATACAGGGTTCTATCAGCCCCAGCATTTT
>many|TRBD2|19|TRBV20-1|TRBJ2-7
CSARDYGSGRASDPYEQYF
TGCAGTGCTAGAGATTACGGTAGCGGGAGGGCCTCCGATCCCTACGAGCAGTACTTC
>.|.|11|TRBV12-3/TRBV12-4|TRBJ1-1
CASSLTGKAFF
TGTGCCAGCAGTTTGACGGGTAAGGCTTTCTTT
>many|.|15|TRBV12-3/TRBV12-4|TRBJ1-1
CASSLSKSKVPEAFF
TGTGCCAGCAGTTTATCCAAATCGAAGGTACCTGAAGCTTTCTTT
>.|TRBD2|14|TRBV28|TRBJ2-7
CASRLVGRAYEQYF
TGTGCCAGCAGATTGGTCGGGAGGGCTTACGAGCAGTACTTC
>.|.|15|TRBV28|TRBJ2-4
CASSTTGIGGNIQYF
TGTGCCAGCAGCACAACAGGGATAGGGGGGAACATTCAGTACTTC
>.|.|13|TRBV4-1|TRBJ2-5
CASSQEGGETQYF
TGCGCCAGCAGCCAAGAGGGAGGAGAGACCCAGTACTTC
>many|.|14|TRBV6-1|TRBJ1-2
CASTRTEANYGYTF
TGTGCCAGCACGAGGACCGAAGCTAACTATGGCTACACCTTC
>many|TRBD1|15|TRBV5-5|TRBJ2-5
CASTRTGARGETQYF
TGTGCCAGCACCCGGACAGGGGCTAGGGGAGAGACCCAGTACTTC
>many|.|12|TRBV29-1|TRBJ1-5
CSAREVDQPQHF
TGCAGCGCCCGGGAGGTAGATCAGCCCCAGCATTTT
>few|TRBD1|16|TRBV5-1|TRBJ2-5
CASSLYSQGVGQTQYF
TGCGCCAGCAGCTTGTATTCACAGGGGGTCGGGCAGACCCAGTACTTC
>many|.|11|TRBV24-1|TRBJ2-7
CATGAGYEQYF
TGTGCCACTGGAGCGGGTTACGAGCAGTACTTC
>many|.|14|TRBV20-1|TRBJ2-2
CSARVTGDAGELFF
TGCAGTGCTAGAGTTACAGGTGATGCCGGGGAGCTGTTTTTT
>many|.|14|TRBV20-1|TRBJ2-7
CSASHTPNYYEQYF
TGCAGTGCTAGCCATACCCCTAACTACTACGAGCAGTACTTC
>.|.|15|TRBV27|TRBJ1-1
CASILSTGVNTEAFF
TGTGCCAGCATTCTATCGACAGGTGTGAACACTGAAGCTTTCTTT
>many|.|13|TRBV3-1|TRBJ1-2
CASSQVKDYGYTF
TGTGCCAGCAGCCAAGTTAAGGACTACGGCTACACCTTC
>.|.|14|TRBV6-1|TRBJ1-5
CASSRRGEDQPQHF
TGTGCCAGCAGTCGTCGGGGAGAGGATCAGCCCCAGCATTTT
>many|.|13|TRBV7-2|TRBJ1-5
CASSLGRGRPQHF
TGTGCCAGCAGCTTAGGGCGGGGGAGGCCCCAGCATTTT
>many|.|13|TRBV10-3|TRBJ1-5
CAAGQRVDQPQHF
TGTGCCGCGGGCCAAAGAGTGGATCAGCCCCAGCATTTT
>.|TRBD1|14|TRBV6-1|TRBJ1-2
CASRGGQGELCCTF
TGTGCCAGCAGGGGGGGACAGGGCGAACTATGTTGCACCTTC
>many|.|16|TRBV2|TRBJ1-5
CASSGRNSLSNQPQHF
TGTGCCAGCAGTGGTCGGAACAGTTTAAGCAATCAGCCCCAGCATTTT
>many|TRBD2|14|TRBV28|TRBJ2-5
CASEREGPQETQYF
TGTGCCAGCGAGCGGGAGGGCCCCCAGGAGACCCAGTACTTC
>.|.|16|TRBV3-1|TRBJ1-1
CASTKMIGGLNTEAFF
TGTGCCAGCACCAAGATGATCGGGGGATTGAACACTGAAGCTTTCTTT
>.|TRBD1|16|TRBV6-5|TRBJ2-5
CASSYATQGAGETQYF
TGTGCCAGCAGTTACGCTACACAGGGGGCCGGGGAGACCCAGTACTTC
>many|.|14|TRBV19|TRBJ2-5
CASSYPGTTETQYF
TGTGCCAGTAGTTATCCCGGGACAACAGAGACCCAGTACTTC
>.|.|14|TRBV6-1|TRBJ1-2
CASGEAPAAYGYTF
TGTGCCAGCGGAGAGGCGCCCGCAGCCTATGGCTACACCTTC
>many|.|12|TRBV11-2|TRBJ2-7
CASSRTPWEQYF
TGTGCCAGCAGCAGGACCCCTTGGGAGCAGTACTTC
>.|.|13|TRBV12-3/TRBV12-4|TRBJ1-1
CASSYASNTEAFF
TGTGCCAGCAGCTACGCATCGAACACTGAAGCTTTCTTT
>many|.|13|TRBV27|TRBJ2-7
CASSLYPSREQYF
TGTGCCAGCAGTTTATACCCCTCCCGGGAGCAGTACTTC
>many|TRBD1|13|TRBV6-1|TRBJ1-2
CASPQGANYGYTF
TGTGCCAGCCCACAGGGGGCGAACTATGGCTACACCTTC
>few|.|15|TRBV6-5|TRBJ2-2
CASSYRRGDTGELFF
TGTGCCAGCAGTTACCGCAGGGGCGACACCGGGGAGCTGTTTTTT
>.|.|12|TRBV2|TRBJ2-2
CASWMDTGELFF
TGTGCCAGCTGGATGGATACCGGGGAGCTGTTTTTT
>many|.|15|TRBV6-1|TRBJ1-2
CTSSTHETGNYGYTF
TGTACCAGCAGTACCCACGAAACAGGGAACTATGGCTACACCTTC
>many|TRBD1|13|TRBV6-1|TRBJ2-2
CATIQGGAGELFF
TGTGCCACCATACAGGGGGGAGCCGGGGAGCTGTTTTTT
>many|.|12|TRBV18|TRBJ2-7
CASSTTDYEQYF
TGTGCCAGCTCAACAACGGACTACGAGCAGTACTTC
>many|.|14|TRBV15|TRBJ2-2
CATSRDSIPGELFF
TGTGCCACCAGCAGAGACTCGATCCCCGGGGAGCTGTTTTTT
>many|.|15|TRBV30|TRBJ1-6
CAWSVRDTSNSPLHF
TGTGCCTGGAGTGTACGGGACACTTCAAATTCACCCCTCCACTTT
>many|.|13|TRBV24-1|TRBJ2-7
CATSAGGGYEQYF
TGTGCCACCAGTGCGGGGGGCGGGTACGAGCAGTACTTC
>.|TRBD2|12|TRBV12-3/TRBV12-4|TRBJ2-7
CASSMTSDEQYF
TGTGCCAGCAGTATGACTAGCGACGAGCAGTACTTC
>few|.|10|TRBV30|TRBJ1-1
CAWSNRRAFF
TGTGCCTGGAGTAACAGGAGGGCTTTCTTT
>many|.|12|TRBV6-2/TRBV6-3|TRBJ2-5
CASTAPRETQYF
TGTGCCAGCACTGCCCCAAGGGAGACCCAGTACTTC
>few|.|15|TRBV19|TRBJ2-7
CASSIARVSFYEQYF
TGTGCCAGTAGTATAGCTCGAGTGAGCTTCTACGAGCAGTACTTC
>.|.|14|TRBV7-2|TRBJ1-5
CANSLRFRGQPQHF
TGTGCCAACAGCTTAAGGTTCCGGGGACAGCCCCAGCATTTT
>many|.|16|TRBV6-5|TRBJ2-7
CASSSLLTGTSYEQYF
TGTGCCAGCAGTTCCCTTCTAACAGGGACTTCCTACGAGCAGTACTTC
>many|.|14|TRBV25-1|TRBJ1-3
CASRATGPGNTIYF
TGTGCCAGCAGGGCGACAGGCCCTGGAAACACCATATATTTT
>many|TRBD2|12|TRBV7-2|TRBJ2-2
CASSLGLAQLFF
TGTGCCAGCAGCTTAGGACTAGCCCAGCTGTTTTTT
>many|.|14|TRBV6-1|TRBJ2-7
CASSEFRVVYEQYF
TGTGCCAGCAGTGAATTCAGGGTGGTCTACGAGCAGTACTTC